The 4 T cell receptor beta chains below all came from one sample that was sequenced in a study of molecular identifiers for immune sequencing clone quantification. MiXCR, applied by TCRdb to the PCR reads, yields one record per CDR3 protein. The table lists some 590,000 distinct CDR3 sequences, roughly 25% of them singletons, with roughly 0.83% in the top ten. Sequences were obtained from naive CD8+ T cells from blood, with Jurkat cell RNA spiked in. Described subset: FACS-sorted CD8+CD4-CCR7+CD45RA+ naive T cells. These receptors were collected from a human donor in good health. Some libraries in this study had Jurkat cell RNA spiked in.

This clonotype was counted ten times or more. This chain uses TRBV3-1 with TRBJ2-5; the D call may be TRBD1 or TRBD2 (5 bases each). CDR1 and CDR2 from the germline V gene are LGHDT and YNNKEL (reference sequence). The CDR3 has 14 residues. V lost 4 bases to trimming and J lost 6 bases, with 15 bases between them. CDR3 protein: CASSPGTVKKTQYF. In DNA form, the CDR3 reads TGTGCCAGCAGCCCCGGGACGGTCAAGAAGACCCAGTACTTC.

This chain links TRBV5-8 with TRBJ1-1, with a possible D match to TRBD1 (6 bases). The CDR3 runs 16 residues. Germline V gene sequence: CDR1 SGHTS, CDR2 YDEGEE. Trimming left V 0 bases short and J 7 bases short, with 19 bases between. CDR3 region: CASSLGPPGHAFEAFF. For the CDR3, the DNA is TGTGCCAGCAGCTTGGGGCCCCCGGGACACGCGTTTGAAGCTTTCTTT.

This clonotype was counted once. A much larger clone differs by one base, so this may be a read error. The chain joins TRBV28 to TRBJ2-3, with 8 nucleotides matching TRBD1. CDR1 and CDR2 (germline): MDHEN, SYDVKM. The CDR3 consists of 12 residues. The DNA for the CDR3 is TGTGCCTGCAGTTGGACAGGGTATACGCAGTATTTT. This sequence encodes CACSWTGYTQYF.

This clonotype was seen ten or more times. The chain carries TRBV28 and TRBJ2-1; weak D call: TRBD2 (6 bases). Germline loops: CDR1 MDHEN, CDR2 SYDVKM. The V end was cut by 4 bases, the J end by 10 bases, with 17 bases between. The CDR3 sequence is 14 residues long. The CDR3 reads CASSSRLVPKEQFF. Here the CDR3 DNA reads TGTGCCAGCAGTTCCAGACTAGTTCCCAAAGAGCAGTTCTTC.